The sequence of this T cell receptor beta chain was determined in a study of technical replicates of blood from several donors. The CDR3 spans 15 residues. Per the germline V gene, CDR1 is SGHRS and CDR2 is YFSETQ. V was pared by 4 bases and J by 2 bases, with 14 bases between. Sequenced by immunoSEQ multiplex PCR; TCRdb stores in-frame clones only, minus some. The sample includes under 20,000 clones, 65% to 85% seen only once; the top ten take roughly an eighth. The chain uses TRBV5-1 and TRBJ2-3, with D possibly being TRBD2 (7 bases). The sequence was collected from a human donor in good health. The sample consisted of PBMCs. In DNA, the CDR3 is TGCGCCAGCAGCCCGGGGGCGGGAGTCACAGATACGCAGTATTTT. Residues: CASSPGAGVTDTQYF. The full variable domain, with the rest looked up from reference TRBV5-1 and TRBJ2-3, is KAGVTQTPRYLIKTRGQQVTLSCSPISGHRSVSWYQQTPGQGLQFLFEYFSETQRNKGNFPGRFSGRQFSNSRSEMNVSTLELGDSALYLCASSPGAGVTDTQYFGPGTRLTVL.